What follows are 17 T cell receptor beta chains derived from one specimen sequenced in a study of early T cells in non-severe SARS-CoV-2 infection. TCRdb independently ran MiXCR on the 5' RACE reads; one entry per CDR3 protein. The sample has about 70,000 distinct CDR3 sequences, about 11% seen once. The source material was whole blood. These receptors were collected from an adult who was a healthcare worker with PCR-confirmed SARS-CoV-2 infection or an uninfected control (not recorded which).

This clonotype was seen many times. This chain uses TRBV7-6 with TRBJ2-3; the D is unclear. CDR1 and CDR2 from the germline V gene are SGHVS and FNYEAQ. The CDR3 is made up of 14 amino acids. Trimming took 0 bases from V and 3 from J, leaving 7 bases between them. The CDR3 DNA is TGTGCCAGCAGCTTAGCGTTTAGTACAGATACGCAGTATTTT. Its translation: CASSLAFSTDTQYF.

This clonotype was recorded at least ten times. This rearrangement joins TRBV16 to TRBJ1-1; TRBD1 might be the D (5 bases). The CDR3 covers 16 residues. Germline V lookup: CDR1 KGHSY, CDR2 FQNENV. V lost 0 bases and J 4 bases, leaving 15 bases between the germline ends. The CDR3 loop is CASSQSSGFGGTEAFF. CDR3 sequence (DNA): TGTGCCAGCAGCCAATCTTCGGGGTTCGGGGGCACTGAAGCTTTCTTT.

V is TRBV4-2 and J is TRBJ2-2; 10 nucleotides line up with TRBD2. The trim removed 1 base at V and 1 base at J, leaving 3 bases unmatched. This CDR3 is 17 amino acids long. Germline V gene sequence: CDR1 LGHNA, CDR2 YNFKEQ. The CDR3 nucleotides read TGTGCCAGCAGCCAAGCCCTAGCGGGGGTGAACACCGGGGAGCTGTTTTTT. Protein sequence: CASSQALAGVNTGELFF.

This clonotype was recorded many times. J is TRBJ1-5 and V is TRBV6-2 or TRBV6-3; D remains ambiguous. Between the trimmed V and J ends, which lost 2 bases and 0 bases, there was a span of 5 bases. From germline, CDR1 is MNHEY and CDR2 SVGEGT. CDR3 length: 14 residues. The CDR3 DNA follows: TGTGCCAGCAGTTACACAGATAGCAATCAGCCCCAGCATTTT. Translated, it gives CASSYTDSNQPQHF.

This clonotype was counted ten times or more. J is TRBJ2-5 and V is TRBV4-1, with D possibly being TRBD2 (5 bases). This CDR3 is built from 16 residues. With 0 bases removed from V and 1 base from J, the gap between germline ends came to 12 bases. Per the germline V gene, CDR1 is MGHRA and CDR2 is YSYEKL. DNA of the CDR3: TGCGCCAGCAGCCAAGAACCCAGCGGACCCCAAGAGACCCAGTACTTC. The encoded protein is CASSQEPSGPQETQYF.

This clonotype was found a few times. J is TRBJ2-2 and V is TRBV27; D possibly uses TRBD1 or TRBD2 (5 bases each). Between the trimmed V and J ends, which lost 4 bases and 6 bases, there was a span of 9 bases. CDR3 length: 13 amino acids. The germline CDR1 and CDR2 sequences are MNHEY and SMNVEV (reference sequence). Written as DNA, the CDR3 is TGTGCCAGCAGTTGGGGGACCGCCGGGGAGCTGTTTTTT. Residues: CASSWGTAGELFF.

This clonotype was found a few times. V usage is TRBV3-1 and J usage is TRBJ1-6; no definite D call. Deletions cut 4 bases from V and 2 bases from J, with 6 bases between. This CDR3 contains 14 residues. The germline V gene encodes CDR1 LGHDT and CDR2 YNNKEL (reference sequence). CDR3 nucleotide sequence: TGTGCCAGCAGCCCGGCCCCCTATAATTCACCCCTCCACTTT. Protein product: CASSPAPYNSPLHF. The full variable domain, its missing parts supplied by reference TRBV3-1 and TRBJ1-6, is DTAVSQTPKYLVTQMGNDKSIKCEQNLGHDTMYWYKQDSKKFLKIMFSYNNKELIINETVPNRFSPKSPDKAHLNLHINSLELGDSAVYFCASSPAPYNSPLHFGNGTRLTVT.

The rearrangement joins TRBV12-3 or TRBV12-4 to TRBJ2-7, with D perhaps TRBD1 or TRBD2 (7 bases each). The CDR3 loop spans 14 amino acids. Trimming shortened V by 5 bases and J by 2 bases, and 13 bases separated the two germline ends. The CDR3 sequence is CASSPTGRAYEQYF. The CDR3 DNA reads TGTGCCAGCAGTCCGACAGGGAGGGCCTACGAGCAGTACTTC.

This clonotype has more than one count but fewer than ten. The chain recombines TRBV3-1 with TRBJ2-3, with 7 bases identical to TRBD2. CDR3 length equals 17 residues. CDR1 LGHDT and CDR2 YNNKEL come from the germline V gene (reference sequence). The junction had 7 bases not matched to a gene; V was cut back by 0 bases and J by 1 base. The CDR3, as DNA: TGTGCCAGCAGCCAAGAAGGTGGGGGGGTCGGCACAGATACGCAGTATTTT. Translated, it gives CASSQEGGGVGTDTQYF.

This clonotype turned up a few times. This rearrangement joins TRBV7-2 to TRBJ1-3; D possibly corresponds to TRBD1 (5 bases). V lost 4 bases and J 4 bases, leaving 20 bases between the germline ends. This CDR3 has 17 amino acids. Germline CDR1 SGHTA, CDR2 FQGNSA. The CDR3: CASSSRGPGSGGNTIYF. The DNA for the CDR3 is TGTGCCAGCAGCTCCCGAGGACCAGGATCAGGGGGAAACACCATATATTTT.

This CDR3 reads CASNQETDTQYF. CDR3 nucleotide sequence: TGTGCCAGCAATCAAGAGACAGATACGCAGTATTTT. The chain carries TRBV2 and TRBJ2-3; D gene ambiguous. This CDR3 region has 12 residues. The V end lost 7 bases, the J end lost 3 bases, and 8 bases lay between the germline ends. Per germline, CDR1 SNHLY and CDR2 FYNNEI. The full variable domain, in which reference TRBV2 and TRBJ2-3 provide the parts outside the CDR3, is EPEVTQTPSHQVTQMGQEVILRCVPISNHLYFYWYRQILGQKVEFLVSFYNNEISEKSEIFDDQFSVERPDGSNFTLKIRSTKLEDSAMYFCASNQETDTQYFGPGTRLTVL.

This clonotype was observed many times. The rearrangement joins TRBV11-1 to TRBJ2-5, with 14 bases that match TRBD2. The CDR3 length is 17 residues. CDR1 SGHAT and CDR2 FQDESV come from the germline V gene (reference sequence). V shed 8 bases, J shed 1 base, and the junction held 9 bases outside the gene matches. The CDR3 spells CASQEGTSGGPQETQYF. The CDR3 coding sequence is TGTGCCAGCCAGGAGGGGACTAGCGGGGGCCCCCAAGAGACCCAGTACTTC. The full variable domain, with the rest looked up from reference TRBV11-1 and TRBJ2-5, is EAEVAQSPRYKITEKSQAVAFWCDPISGHATLYWYRQILGQGPELLVQFQDESVVDDSQLPKDRFSAERLKGVDSTLKIQPAELGDSAMYLCASQEGTSGGPQETQYFGPGTRLLVL.

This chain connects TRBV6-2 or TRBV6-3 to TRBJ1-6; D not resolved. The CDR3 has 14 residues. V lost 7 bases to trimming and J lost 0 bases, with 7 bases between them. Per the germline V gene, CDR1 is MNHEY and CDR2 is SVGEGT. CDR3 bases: TGTGCCAGCACAACGGGCTCCTATAATTCACCCCTCCACTTT. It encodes CASTTGSYNSPLHF.

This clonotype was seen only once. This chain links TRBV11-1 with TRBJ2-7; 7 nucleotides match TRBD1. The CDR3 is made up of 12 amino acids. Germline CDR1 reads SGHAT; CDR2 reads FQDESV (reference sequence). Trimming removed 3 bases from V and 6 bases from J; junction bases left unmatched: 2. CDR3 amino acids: CASSLTGTEQYF. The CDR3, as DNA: TGTGCCAGCAGCTTGACAGGGACCGAGCAGTACTTC. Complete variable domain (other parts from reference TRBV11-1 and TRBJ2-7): EAEVAQSPRYKITEKSQAVAFWCDPISGHATLYWYRQILGQGPELLVQFQDESVVDDSQLPKDRFSAERLKGVDSTLKIQPAELGDSAMYLCASSLTGTEQYFGPGTRLTVT.

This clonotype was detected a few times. DNA of the CDR3: TGCGCCAGCAGCCCCCCAACCAACACCGGGGAGCTGTTTTTT. It is translated as CASSPPTNTGELFF. This chain joins TRBV5-1 and TRBJ2-2; D not certain. The CDR3 contains 14 residues. V gave up 4 bases and J gave up 2 bases, with 9 bases separating them. Germline V lookup: CDR1 SGHRS, CDR2 YFSETQ.

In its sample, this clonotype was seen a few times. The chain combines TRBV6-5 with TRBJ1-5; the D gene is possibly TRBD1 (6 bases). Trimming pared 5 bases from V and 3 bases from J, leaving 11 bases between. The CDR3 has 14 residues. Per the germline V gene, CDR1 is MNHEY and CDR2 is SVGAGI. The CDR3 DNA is TGTGCCAGCAGTCCTAGGGGGTACAATCAGCCCCAGCATTTT. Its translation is CASSPRGYNQPQHF.

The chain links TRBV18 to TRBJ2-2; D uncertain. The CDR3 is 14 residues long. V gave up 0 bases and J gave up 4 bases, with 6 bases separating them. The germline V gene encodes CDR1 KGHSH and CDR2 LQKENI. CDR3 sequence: CASSPPASTGELFF. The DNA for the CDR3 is TGTGCCAGCTCACCACCGGCCAGCACCGGGGAGCTGTTTTTT.